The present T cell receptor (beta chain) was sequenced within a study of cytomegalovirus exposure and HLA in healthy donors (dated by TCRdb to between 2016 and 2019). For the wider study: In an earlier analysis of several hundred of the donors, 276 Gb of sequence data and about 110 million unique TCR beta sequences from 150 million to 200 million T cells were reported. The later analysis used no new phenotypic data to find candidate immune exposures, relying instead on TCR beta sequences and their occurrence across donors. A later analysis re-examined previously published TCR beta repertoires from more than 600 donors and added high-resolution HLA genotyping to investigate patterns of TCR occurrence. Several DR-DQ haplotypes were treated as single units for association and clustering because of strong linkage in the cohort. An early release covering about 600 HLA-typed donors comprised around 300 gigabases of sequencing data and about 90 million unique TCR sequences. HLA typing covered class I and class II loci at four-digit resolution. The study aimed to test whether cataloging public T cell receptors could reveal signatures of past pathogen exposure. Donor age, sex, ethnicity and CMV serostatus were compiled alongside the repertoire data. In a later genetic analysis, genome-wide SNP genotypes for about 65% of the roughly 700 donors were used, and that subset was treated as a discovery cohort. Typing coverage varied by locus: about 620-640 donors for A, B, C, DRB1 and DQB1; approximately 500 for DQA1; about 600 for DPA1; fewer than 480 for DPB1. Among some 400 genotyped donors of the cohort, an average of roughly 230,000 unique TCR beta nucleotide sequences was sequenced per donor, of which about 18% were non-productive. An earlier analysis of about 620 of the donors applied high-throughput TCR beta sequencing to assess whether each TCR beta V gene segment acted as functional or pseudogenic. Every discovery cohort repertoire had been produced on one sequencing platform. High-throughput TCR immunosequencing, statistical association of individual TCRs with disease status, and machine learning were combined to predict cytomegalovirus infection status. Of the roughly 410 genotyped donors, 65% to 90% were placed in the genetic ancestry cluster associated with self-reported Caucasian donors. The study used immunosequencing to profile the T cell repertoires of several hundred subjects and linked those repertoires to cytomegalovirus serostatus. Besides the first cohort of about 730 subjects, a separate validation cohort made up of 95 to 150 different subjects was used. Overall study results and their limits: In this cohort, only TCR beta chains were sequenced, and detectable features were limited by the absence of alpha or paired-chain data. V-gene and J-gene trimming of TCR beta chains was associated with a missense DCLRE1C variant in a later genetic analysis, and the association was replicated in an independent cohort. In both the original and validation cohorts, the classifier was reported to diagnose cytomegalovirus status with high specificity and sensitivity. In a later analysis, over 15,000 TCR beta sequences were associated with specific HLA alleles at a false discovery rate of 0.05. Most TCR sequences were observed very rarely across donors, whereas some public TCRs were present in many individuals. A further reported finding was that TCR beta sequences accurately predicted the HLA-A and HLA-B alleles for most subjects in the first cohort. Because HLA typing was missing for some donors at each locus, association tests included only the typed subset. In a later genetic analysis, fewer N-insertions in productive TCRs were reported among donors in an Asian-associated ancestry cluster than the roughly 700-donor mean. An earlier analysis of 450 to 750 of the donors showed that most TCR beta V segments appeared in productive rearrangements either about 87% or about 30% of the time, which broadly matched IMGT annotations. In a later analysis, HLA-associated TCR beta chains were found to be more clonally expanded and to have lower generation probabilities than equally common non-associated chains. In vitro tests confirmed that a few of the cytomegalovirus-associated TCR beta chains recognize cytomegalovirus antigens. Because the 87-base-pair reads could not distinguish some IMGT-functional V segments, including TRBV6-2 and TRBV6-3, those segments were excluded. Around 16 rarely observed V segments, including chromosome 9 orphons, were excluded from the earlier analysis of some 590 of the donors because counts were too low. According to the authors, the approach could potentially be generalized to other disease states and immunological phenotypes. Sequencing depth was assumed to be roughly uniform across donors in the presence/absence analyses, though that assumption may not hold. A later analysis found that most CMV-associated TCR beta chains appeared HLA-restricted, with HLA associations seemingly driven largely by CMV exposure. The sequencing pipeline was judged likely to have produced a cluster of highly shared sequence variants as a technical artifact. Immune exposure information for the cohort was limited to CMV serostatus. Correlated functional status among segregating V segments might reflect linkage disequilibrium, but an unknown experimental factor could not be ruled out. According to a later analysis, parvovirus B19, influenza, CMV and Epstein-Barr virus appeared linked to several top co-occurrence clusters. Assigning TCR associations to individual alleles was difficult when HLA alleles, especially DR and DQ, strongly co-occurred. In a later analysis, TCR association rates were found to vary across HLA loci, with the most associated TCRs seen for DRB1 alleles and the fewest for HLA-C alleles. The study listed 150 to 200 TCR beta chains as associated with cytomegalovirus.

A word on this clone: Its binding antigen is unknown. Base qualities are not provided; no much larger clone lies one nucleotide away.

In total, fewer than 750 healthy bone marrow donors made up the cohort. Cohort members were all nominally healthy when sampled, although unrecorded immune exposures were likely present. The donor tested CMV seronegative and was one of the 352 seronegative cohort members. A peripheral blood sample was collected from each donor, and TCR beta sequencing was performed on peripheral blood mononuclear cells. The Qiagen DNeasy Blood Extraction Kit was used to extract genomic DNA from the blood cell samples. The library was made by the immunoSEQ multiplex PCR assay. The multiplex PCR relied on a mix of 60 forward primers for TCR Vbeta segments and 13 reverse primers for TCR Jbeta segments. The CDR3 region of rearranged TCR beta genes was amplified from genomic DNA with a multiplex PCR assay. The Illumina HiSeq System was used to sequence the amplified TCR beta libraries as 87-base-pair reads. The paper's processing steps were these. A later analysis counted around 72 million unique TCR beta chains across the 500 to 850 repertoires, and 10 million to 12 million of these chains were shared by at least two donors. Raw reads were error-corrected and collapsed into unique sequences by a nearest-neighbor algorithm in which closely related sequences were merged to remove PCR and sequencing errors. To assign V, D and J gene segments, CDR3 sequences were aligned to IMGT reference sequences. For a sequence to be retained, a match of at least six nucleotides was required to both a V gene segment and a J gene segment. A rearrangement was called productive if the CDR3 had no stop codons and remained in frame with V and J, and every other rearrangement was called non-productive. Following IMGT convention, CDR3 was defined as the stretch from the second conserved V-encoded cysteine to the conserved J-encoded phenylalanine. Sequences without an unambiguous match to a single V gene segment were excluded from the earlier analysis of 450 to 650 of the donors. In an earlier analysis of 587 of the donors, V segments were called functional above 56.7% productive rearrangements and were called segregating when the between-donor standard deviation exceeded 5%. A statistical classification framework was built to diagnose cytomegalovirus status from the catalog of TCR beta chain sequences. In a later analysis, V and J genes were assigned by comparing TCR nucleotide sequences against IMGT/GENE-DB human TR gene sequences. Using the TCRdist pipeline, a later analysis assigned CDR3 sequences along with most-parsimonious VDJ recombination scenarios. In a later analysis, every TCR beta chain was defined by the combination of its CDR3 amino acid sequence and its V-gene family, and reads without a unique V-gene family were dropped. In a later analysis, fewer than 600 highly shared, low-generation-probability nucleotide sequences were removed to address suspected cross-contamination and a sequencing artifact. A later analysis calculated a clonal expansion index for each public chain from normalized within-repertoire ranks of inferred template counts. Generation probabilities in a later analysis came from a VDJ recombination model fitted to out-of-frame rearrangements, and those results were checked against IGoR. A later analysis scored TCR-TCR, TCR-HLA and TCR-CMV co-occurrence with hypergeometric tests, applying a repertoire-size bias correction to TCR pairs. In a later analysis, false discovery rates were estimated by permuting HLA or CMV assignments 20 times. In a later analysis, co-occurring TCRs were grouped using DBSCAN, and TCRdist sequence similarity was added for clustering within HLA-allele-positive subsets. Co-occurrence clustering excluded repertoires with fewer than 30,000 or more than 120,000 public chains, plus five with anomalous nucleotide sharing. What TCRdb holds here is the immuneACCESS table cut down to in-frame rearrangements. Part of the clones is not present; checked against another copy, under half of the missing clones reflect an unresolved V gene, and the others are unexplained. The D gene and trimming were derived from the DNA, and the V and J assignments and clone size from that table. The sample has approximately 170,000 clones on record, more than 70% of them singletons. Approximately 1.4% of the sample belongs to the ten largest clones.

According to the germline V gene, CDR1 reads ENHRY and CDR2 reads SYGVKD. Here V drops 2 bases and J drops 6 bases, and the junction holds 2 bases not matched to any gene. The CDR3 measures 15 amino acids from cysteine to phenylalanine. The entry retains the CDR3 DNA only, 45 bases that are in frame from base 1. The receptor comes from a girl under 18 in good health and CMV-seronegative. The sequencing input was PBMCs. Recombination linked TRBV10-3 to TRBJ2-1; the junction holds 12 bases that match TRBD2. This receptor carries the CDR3 CAISEASGGANEQFF. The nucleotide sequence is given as TGTGCCATCAGTGAGGCTAGCGGGGGGGCCAATGAGCAGTTCTTC.